This T cell receptor beta chain was captured by sequencing in a study of T-cell reconstitution after alpha-beta-depleted transplantation in children listed by TCRdb under 2016. Concerning the study at large: Using TCR repertoire profiling, the study quantitatively followed how T-cell immune reconstitution unfolded in children after TCRalphabeta/CD19-depleted allogeneic hematopoietic cell transplantation. Summary of the overall study and its limitations: The apparently early recovery of alphabetaT-cell counts about two months after transplant reportedly depended on only several hundred rapidly expanded clones that came from non-depleted graft cells. The high TCRbeta diversity at day 60 in some patients was ascribed to recipient T cells and intrathymic progenitors that had survived conditioning. Over the following months the frequencies of hyperexpanded clones went down, and after one year T-cell counts and TCRbeta diversity were mostly credited to newly produced T cells.

This clonotype was observed many times. No antigen is known for it. It has no much larger one-base neighbor in the sample; base qualities were not kept. The library relied on PCR. The instrument was an Illumina HiSeq 2500. TCR library preparation used molecular barcoding, with unique molecular identifiers applied to normalize quantification of the TCRbeta repertoire. TCRdb reran the public reads through fastp at Q25 and MiXCR, keeping productive beta chains. Each CDR3 protein appears once, grouped with its most common genes and DNA. The sample table contains 350,000 to 500,000 distinct CDR3 sequences; only one count was recorded for around two fifths of them. The leading ten clones occupy under 35% of the sample. Read against the paper, the sample's treatment or condition label means: allogeneic hematopoietic cell transplantation with graft depleted of TCRalphabeta T cells and CD19 B cells. The transplant recipients were children given TCRalphabeta/CD19-depleted allogeneic hematopoietic cell grafts.

The sample here was PBMCs, taken before TCRalphabeta/CD19-depleted stem cell transplant. The TCR originated in a girl aged 2 to 9 with aplastic anemia, due to receive a stem cell transplant.

The sequenced DNA: TGCAGTGCTAGAGATAGGGTAAGAAATGAGCAGTTCTTC. The translation is CSARDRVRNEQFF. The chain is assembled from TRBV20-1 and TRBJ2-1; the D gene identity is not certain. Trimming at the junction amounts to 0 bases on V and 7 bases on J, and the germline ends lie 10 bases apart. As encoded in the germline V gene (reference sequence), CDR1 is DFQATT while CDR2 is SNEGSKA. The CDR3 numbers 13 residues from cysteine through phenylalanine. Only CDR3 DNA remains: 39 bases, in frame from the first base.